This T cell receptor beta chain was identified in a study of OX40 agonist ivuxolimab in advanced cancers. The overall study: Patients were dosed intravenously with ivuxolimab at 0.01 to 10 mg/kg every 2 weeks.

This CDR3 spans 13 amino acids. CDR1 and CDR2 (germline): SGHNT, YENEEA. Trimming removed 1 base at V and 0 bases at J, with 4 bases between. Sequenced by immunoSEQ multiplex PCR; TCRdb stores in-frame clones only, minus some. The sample shows some 80,000 clones, 80% to 90% of them seen only once. The sequence was collected from an adult with an advanced solid tumor such as melanoma, head and neck, liver or kidney cancer. Sequenced material: CD4+ or CD8+ T cells sorted from blood, taken in a trial of the OX40 agonist ivuxolimab. The chain couples TRBV11-3 to TRBJ2-7; no clear D. The CDR3 sequence is CASSLGNSYEQYF. In nucleotides, the CDR3 is TGTGCCAGCAGCTTAGGGAACTCCTACGAGCAGTACTTC.